A selection of T cell receptor beta chains follows, all from one sample in a study of T cell responses to AZD1222 COVID-19 vaccine. Assay used: immunoSEQ multiplex PCR; TCRdb lists only in-frame clones, some missing. The sample includes about 150,000 clones, about 93% of them seen just once. The sample in question was peripheral blood, obtained on day 0 of AZD1222 vaccination. These receptors all stem from an adult in good health. CDR3s leave out the opening cysteine and the closing phenylalanine or tryptophan. The order of the fields is CDR3 protein, CDR3 length, D gene, V gene. D genes are given only for firm matches.

CDR3aa: AWSLTNLNTEAF; len: 12; d_gene: NA; v_gene: TRBV30
CDR3aa: ASSPFIAGGTGELF; len: 14; d_gene: NA; v_gene: TRBV4-3
CDR3aa: AEGAWGTEAF; len: 10; d_gene: TRBD1; v_gene: TRBV2
CDR3aa: ASHLSGQETQY; len: 11; d_gene: NA; v_gene: TRBV5-1
CDR3aa: ASSIQGQHNEQF; len: 12; d_gene: NA; v_gene: TRBV19
CDR3aa: AWSSGTGNQPQH; len: 12; d_gene: TRBD1; v_gene: TRBV30
CDR3aa: ASRTSGSGEQF; len: 11; d_gene: TRBD2; v_gene: TRBV6-6
CDR3aa: AINGQGAYGYT; len: 11; d_gene: TRBD1; v_gene: TRBV10-3
CDR3aa: ASSPSGTNTEAF; len: 12; d_gene: NA; v_gene: TRBV14
CDR3aa: ASSGSGQTFGNSPLH; len: 15; d_gene: TRBD1; v_gene: TRBV19
CDR3aa: ASSVEGGSGNTIY; len: 13; d_gene: NA; v_gene: TRBV9
CDR3aa: ASSEGNQPQH; len: 10; d_gene: NA; v_gene: TRBV2
CDR3aa: ASSLKTGGLRENTGELF; len: 17; d_gene: TRBD1; v_gene: TRBV2
CDR3aa: ASSKGFPEAF; len: 10; d_gene: NA; v_gene: TRBV21-1
CDR3aa: ASSPNFAGGYT; len: 11; d_gene: NA; v_gene: TRBV4-3
CDR3aa: ASSPDSTMGTEAF; len: 13; d_gene: NA; v_gene: TRBV18
CDR3aa: AWSVGAGYQPQH; len: 12; d_gene: NA; v_gene: TRBV30
CDR3aa: ASSYGDTQY; len: 9; d_gene: NA; v_gene: TRBV5-4
CDR3aa: ASSLYLAGGLTGELF; len: 15; d_gene: TRBD2; v_gene: TRBV5-4
CDR3aa: ASSWGLGAQAGNTIY; len: 15; d_gene: NA; v_gene: TRBV5-1
CDR3aa: ASSPLPPVGNSPLH; len: 14; d_gene: NA; v_gene: TRBV18
CDR3aa: ASSQGDRAVSGYT; len: 13; d_gene: TRBD1; v_gene: TRBV4-2
CDR3aa: ASSLFLTGRNEKLF; len: 14; d_gene: NA; v_gene: TRBV7-9
CDR3aa: ASSLRDRGTGELF; len: 13; d_gene: TRBD1; v_gene: TRBV5-5
CDR3aa: ASSFFSSYNSPLH; len: 13; d_gene: NA; v_gene: TRBV5-4
CDR3aa: ASSFSGRGETQY; len: 12; d_gene: NA; v_gene: TRBV27
CDR3aa: ASSPFTGSSQPQH; len: 13; d_gene: NA; v_gene: TRBV28
CDR3aa: ASSPRQETQY; len: 10; d_gene: NA; v_gene: TRBV5-1
CDR3aa: ASSKAVGDYT; len: 10; d_gene: NA; v_gene: TRBV7-9
CDR3aa: ASSVNARALAPLH; len: 13; d_gene: NA; v_gene: TRBV9
CDR3aa: AISESDRITGELF; len: 13; d_gene: NA; v_gene: TRBV10-3
CDR3aa: ASSKGTVQETQY; len: 12; d_gene: TRBD1; v_gene: TRBV5-1
CDR3aa: ASSSTPGARFWVNVLT; len: 16; d_gene: NA; v_gene: TRBV21-1
CDR3aa: ASSYYTEAF; len: 9; d_gene: NA; v_gene: TRBV28
CDR3aa: ASSWIKGQGAYEQF; len: 14; d_gene: TRBD1; v_gene: TRBV27
CDR3aa: ASSQHGRTPNYGYT; len: 14; d_gene: NA; v_gene: TRBV5-6
CDR3aa: AISEAGEGWQF; len: 11; d_gene: TRBD2; v_gene: TRBV10-3
CDR3aa: ASSQSRAGELF; len: 11; d_gene: NA; v_gene: TRBV23-1
CDR3aa: ASSSRTGETQY; len: 11; d_gene: NA; v_gene: TRBV7-8
CDR3aa: ASSLQGANYGYT; len: 12; d_gene: TRBD1; v_gene: TRBV27
CDR3aa: ASRRGLEGGELF; len: 12; d_gene: TRBD2; v_gene: TRBV19
CDR3aa: ASSKRYYGYT; len: 10; d_gene: NA; v_gene: TRBV6-5
CDR3aa: ASSRDRGLYYGYT; len: 13; d_gene: TRBD1; v_gene: TRBV19
CDR3aa: ASSHPGHSAYNEQF; len: 14; d_gene: NA; v_gene: TRBV9
CDR3aa: ASSQGGGHRQSGYT; len: 14; d_gene: NA; v_gene: TRBV4-3
CDR3aa: ASSYTRFTDTQY; len: 12; d_gene: NA; v_gene: TRBV6-1
CDR3aa: ATSDLAETQY; len: 10; d_gene: NA; v_gene: TRBV24-1
CDR3aa: ASSPIGVQGYT; len: 11; d_gene: NA; v_gene: TRBV7-9
CDR3aa: ASSQEPRPNEKLF; len: 13; d_gene: NA; v_gene: TRBV3-1/TRBV3-2
CDR3aa: ASGLDPPSLRTDTQY; len: 15; d_gene: NA; v_gene: TRBV12-5
CDR3aa: ASNPPLLWPLH; len: 11; d_gene: NA; v_gene: TRBV28
CDR3aa: ASSSDVPPDTQY; len: 12; d_gene: NA; v_gene: TRBV5-1
CDR3aa: ASSRPPASSYNEQF; len: 14; d_gene: NA; v_gene: TRBV19
CDR3aa: ASSDLTIQQGPNEKLF; len: 16; d_gene: NA; v_gene: TRBV6-4
CDR3aa: ASSPGPAQGSQY; len: 12; d_gene: NA; v_gene: TRBV7-3
CDR3aa: ASTTGSRGAF; len: 10; d_gene: NA; v_gene: TRBV3-1/TRBV3-2
CDR3aa: ASSLGADSNQPQH; len: 13; d_gene: NA; v_gene: TRBV11-2
CDR3aa: ATSDSRQQETQY; len: 12; d_gene: NA; v_gene: TRBV24-1
CDR3aa: ASSQDTGKQY; len: 10; d_gene: NA; v_gene: TRBV4-1